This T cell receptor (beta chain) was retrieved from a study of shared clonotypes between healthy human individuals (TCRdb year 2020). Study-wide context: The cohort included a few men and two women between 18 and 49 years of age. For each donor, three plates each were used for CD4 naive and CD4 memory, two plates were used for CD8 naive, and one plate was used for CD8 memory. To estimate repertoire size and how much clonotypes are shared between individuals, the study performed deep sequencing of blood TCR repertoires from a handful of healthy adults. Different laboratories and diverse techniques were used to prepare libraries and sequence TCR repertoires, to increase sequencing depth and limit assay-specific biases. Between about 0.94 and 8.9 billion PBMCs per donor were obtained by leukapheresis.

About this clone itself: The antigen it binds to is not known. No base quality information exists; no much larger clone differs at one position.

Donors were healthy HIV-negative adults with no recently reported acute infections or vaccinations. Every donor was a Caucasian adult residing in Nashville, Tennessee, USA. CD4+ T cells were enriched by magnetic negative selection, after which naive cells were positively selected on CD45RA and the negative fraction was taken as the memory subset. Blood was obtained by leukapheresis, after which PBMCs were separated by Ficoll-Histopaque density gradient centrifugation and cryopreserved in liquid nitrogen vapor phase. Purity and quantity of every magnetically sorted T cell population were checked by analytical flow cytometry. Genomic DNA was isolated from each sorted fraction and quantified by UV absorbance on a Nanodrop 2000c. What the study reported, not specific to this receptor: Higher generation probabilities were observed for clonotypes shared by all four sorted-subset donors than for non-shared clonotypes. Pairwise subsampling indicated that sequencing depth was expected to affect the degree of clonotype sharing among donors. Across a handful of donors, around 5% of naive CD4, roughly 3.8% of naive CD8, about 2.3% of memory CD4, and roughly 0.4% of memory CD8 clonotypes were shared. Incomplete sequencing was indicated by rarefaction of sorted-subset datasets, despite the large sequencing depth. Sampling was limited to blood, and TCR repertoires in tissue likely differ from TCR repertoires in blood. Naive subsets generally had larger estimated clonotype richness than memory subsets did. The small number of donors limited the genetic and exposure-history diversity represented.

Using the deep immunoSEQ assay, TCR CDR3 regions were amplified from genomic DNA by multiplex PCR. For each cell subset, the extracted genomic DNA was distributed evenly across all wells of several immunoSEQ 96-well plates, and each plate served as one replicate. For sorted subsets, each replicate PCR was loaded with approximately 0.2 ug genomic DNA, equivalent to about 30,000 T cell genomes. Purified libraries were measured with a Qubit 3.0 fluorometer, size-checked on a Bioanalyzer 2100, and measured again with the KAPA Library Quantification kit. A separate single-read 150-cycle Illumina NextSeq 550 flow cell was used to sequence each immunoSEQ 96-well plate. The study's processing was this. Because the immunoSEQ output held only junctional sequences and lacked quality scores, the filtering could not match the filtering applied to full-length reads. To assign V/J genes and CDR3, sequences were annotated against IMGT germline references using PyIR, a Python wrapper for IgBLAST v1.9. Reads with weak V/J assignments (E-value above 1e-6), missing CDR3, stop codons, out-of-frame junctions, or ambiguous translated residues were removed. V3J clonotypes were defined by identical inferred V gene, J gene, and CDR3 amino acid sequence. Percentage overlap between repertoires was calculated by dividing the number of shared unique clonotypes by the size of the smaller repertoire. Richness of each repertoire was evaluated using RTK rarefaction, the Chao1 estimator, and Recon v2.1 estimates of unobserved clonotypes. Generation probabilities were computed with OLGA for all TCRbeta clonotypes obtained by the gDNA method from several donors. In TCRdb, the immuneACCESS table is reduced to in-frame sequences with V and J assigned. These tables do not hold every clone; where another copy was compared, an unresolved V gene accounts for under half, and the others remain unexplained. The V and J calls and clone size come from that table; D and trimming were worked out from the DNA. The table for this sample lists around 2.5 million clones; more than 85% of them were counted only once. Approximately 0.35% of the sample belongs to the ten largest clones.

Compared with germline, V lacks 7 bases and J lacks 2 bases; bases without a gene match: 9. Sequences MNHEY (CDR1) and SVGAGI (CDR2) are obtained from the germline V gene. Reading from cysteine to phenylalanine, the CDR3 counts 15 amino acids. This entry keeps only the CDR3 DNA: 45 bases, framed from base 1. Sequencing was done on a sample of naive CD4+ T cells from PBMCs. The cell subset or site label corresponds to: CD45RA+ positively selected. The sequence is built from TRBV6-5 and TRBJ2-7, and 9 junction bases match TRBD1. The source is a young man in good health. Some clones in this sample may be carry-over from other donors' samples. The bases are TGTGCCAGCATGCCGGGGACAGGGTTCCCCTACGAGCAGTACTTC. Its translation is CASMPGTGFPYEQYF.